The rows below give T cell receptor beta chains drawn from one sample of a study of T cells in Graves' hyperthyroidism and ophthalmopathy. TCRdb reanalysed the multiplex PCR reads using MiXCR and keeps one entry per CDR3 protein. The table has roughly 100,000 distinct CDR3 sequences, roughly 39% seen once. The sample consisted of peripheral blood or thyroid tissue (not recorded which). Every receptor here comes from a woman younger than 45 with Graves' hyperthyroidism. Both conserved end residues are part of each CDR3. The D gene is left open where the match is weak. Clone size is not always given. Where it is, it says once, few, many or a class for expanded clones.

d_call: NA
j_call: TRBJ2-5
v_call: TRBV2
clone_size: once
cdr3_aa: CASRWEATQYF
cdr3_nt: TGTGCCAGCCGGTGGGAGGCCACCCAGTACTTC

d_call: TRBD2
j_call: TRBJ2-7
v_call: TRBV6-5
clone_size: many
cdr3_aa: CASSPGTSGFNEQYF
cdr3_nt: TGTGCCAGCAGCCCCGGGACTAGCGGGTTCAACGAGCAGTACTTC

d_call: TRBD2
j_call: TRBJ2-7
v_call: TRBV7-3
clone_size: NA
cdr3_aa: CASSQDPGLAGGYEQYF
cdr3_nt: TGTGCCAGCAGCCAAGATCCGGGACTAGCGGGGGGATACGAGCAGTACTTC

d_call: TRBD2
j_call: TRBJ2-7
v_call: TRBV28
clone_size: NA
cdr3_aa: CASSLVAGDSYEQYF
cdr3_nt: TGTGCCAGCAGTTTGGTAGCGGGAGATTCCTACGAGCAGTACTTC

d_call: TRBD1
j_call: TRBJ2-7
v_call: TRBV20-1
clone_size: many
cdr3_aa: CSATTGTAYEQYF
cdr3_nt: TGCAGTGCTACAACCGGGACAGCCTACGAGCAGTACTTC

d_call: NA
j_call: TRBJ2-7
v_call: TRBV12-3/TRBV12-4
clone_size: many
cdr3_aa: CASSFYSYEQYF
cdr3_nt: TGTGCCAGCAGTTTCTACTCCTACGAGCAGTACTTC

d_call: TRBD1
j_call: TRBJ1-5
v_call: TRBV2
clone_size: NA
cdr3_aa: CASSARQGVGNQPQHF
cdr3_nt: TGTGCCAGCAGTGCCAGACAGGGTGTGGGCAATCAGCCCCAGCATTTT

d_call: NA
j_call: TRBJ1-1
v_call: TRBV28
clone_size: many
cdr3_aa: CASTAGTNTEAFF
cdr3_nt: TGTGCCAGCACGGCAGGGACGAACACTGAAGCTTTCTTT

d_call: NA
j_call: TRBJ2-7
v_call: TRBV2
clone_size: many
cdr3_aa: CASGRAYLGYEQYF
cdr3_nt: TGTGCCAGCGGCAGGGCCTATCTCGGCTACGAGCAGTACTTC

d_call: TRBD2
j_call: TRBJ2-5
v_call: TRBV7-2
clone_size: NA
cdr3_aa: CASSLPRWTSGRETQYF
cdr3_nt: TGTGCCAGCAGCCTCCCCCGGTGGACTAGCGGGAGAGAGACCCAGTACTTC

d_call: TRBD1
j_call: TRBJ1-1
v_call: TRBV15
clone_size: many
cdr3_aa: CATSRDPGQGEAFF
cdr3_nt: TGTGCCACCAGCAGAGATCCGGGACAGGGTGAAGCTTTCTTT

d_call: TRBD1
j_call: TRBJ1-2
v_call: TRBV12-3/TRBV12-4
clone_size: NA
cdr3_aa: CASSFDGYDRGTGYTF
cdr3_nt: TGTGCCAGCAGTTTCGATGGTTATGACAGGGGGACTGGCTACACCTTC

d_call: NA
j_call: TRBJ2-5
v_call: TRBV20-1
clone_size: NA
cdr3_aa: CSASRDGHTQETQYF
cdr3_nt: TGCAGTGCTAGCCGGGACGGACACACCCAAGAGACCCAGTACTTC

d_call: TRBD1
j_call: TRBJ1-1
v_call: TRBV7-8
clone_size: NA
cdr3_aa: CASSVPGQGNTEAFF
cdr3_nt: TGTGCCAGCAGCGTTCCGGGACAGGGAAACACTGAAGCTTTCTTT

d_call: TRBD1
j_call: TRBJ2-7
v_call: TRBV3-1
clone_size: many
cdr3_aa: CASSSGQGASSYEQYF
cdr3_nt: TGTGCCAGCAGCTCTGGACAGGGAGCTTCCTCCTACGAGCAGTACTTC

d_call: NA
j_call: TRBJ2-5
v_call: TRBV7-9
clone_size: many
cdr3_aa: CASSPTSQGSGETQYF
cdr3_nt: TGTGCCAGCAGCCCAACGAGTCAGGGGTCGGGAGAGACCCAGTACTTC

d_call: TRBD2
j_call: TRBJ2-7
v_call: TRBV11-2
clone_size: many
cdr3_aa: CASSFDLAGGREQYF
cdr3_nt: TGTGCCAGCAGCTTCGATCTAGCGGGAGGGCGGGAGCAGTACTTC

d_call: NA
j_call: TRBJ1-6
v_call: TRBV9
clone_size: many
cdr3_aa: CASRFSDGSPLHF
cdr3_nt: TGTGCCAGCAGATTCAGTGACGGGTCACCCCTCCACTTT

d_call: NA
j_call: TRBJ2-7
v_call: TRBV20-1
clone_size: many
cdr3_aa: CSARESGYEQYF
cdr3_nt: TGCAGTGCTAGAGAGTCGGGCTACGAGCAGTACTTC

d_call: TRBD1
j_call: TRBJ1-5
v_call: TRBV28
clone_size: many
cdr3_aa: CASTGRGENQPQHF
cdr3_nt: TGTGCCAGCACGGGCAGGGGGGAGAATCAGCCCCAGCATTTT

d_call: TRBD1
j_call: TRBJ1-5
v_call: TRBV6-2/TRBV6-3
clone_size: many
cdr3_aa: CASSTGQVSNQPQHF
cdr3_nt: TGTGCCAGCAGTACGGGACAGGTTAGCAATCAGCCCCAGCATTTT

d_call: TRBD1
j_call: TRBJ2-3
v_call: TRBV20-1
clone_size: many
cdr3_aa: CSASWAGGDTQYF
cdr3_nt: TGCAGTGCTAGTTGGGCAGGGGGAGATACGCAGTATTTT

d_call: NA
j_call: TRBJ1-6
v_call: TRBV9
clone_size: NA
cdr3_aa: CASSVSPSGEKQYNSPLHF
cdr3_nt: TGTGCCAGCAGCGTTTCCCCTAGCGGGGAAAAGCAGTATAATTCACCCCTCCACTTT

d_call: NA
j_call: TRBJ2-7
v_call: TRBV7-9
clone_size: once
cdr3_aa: CASSSQRGDIDHF
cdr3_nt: TGTGCCAGCAGCTCACAGAGGGGGGACATCGATCACTTC

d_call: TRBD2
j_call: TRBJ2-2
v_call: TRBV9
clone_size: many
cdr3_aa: CASSETPELAGIGELFF
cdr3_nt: TGTGCCAGCAGCGAGACCCCGGAACTAGCGGGAATCGGGGAGCTGTTTTTT

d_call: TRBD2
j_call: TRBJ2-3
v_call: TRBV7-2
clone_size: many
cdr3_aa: CASSSGLEADTQYF
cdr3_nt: TGTGCCAGCAGCTCGGGACTAGAAGCAGATACGCAGTATTTT

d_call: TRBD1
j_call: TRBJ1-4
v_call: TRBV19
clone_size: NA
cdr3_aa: CASHGQGGGTANEKLFF
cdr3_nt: TGTGCCAGCCACGGACAGGGGGGCGGGACAGCTAATGAAAAACTGTTTTTT

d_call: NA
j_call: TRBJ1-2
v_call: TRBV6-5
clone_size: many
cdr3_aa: CASSYRVEGEGYTF
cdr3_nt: TGTGCCAGCAGTTACCGCGTGGAGGGTGAGGGCTACACCTTC

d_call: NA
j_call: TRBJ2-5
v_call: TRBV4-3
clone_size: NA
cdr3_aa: CASSPGSSWWETQYF
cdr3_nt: TGCGCCAGCAGCCCAGGTTCTAGCTGGTGGGAGACCCAGTACTTC

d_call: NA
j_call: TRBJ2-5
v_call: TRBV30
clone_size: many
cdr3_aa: CAWSVQGGETQYF
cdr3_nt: TGTGCCTGGAGTGTACAGGGAGGAGAGACCCAGTACTTC

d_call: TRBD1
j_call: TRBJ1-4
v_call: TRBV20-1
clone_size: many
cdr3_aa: CSAITPDRGNEKLFF
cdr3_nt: TGCAGTGCTATTACACCGGACAGGGGAAATGAAAAACTGTTTTTT

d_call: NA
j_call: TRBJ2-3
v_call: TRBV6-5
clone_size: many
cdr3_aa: CASSYSSGGTDTQYF
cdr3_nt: TGTGCCAGCAGTTACTCGTCAGGGGGGACAGATACGCAGTATTTT

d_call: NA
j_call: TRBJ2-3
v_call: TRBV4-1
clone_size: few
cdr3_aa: CASSQGLGGRTDTQYF
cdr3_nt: TGCGCCAGCAGCCAAGGGCTCGGGGGGCGCACAGATACGCAGTATTTT

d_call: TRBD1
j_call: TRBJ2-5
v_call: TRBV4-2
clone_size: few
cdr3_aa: CASSELLGTAETQYF
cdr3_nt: TGTGCCAGCAGTGAACTCCTAGGGACAGCGGAGACCCAGTACTTC

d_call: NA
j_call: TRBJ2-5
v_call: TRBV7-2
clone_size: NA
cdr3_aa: CASSSTGVGEGYQETQYF
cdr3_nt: TGTGCCAGCAGCTCGACAGGGGTCGGGGAGGGGTACCAAGAGACCCAGTACTTC

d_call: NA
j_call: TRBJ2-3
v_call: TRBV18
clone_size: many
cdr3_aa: CASSPPDEDDTQYF
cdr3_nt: TGTGCCAGCTCACCACCGGATGAGGACGATACGCAGTATTTT

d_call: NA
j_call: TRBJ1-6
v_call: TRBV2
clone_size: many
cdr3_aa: CASSEAQGSSYNSPLHF
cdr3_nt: TGTGCCAGCAGTGAAGCGCAGGGAAGCTCCTATAATTCACCCCTCCACTTT

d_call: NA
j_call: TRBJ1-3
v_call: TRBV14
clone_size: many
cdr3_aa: CASSQDESVNTIYF
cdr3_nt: TGTGCCAGCAGCCAAGACGAAAGTGTAAACACCATATATTTT

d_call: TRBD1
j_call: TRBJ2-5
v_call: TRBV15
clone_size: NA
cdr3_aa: CATSRGTGGVIQPQYF
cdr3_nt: TGTGCCACCAGCCGAGGCACAGGGGGAGTAATTCAGCCCCAGTACTTC

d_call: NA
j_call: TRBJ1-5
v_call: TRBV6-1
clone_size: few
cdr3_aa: CASSLGSNQPQRF
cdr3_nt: TGTGCCAGCAGTCTGGGGAGCAATCAGCCCCAGCGTTTT

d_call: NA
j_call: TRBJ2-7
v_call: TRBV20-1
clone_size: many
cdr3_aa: CSAPGHEQYF
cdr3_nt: TGCAGTGCTCCGGGCCACGAGCAGTACTTC

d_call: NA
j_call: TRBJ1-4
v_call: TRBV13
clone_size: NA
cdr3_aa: CATGEPGGRKLFF
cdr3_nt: TGTGCCACCGGTGAGCCGGGTGGGAGAAAACTGTTTTTT

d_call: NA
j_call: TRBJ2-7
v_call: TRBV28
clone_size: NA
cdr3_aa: CASRDLQGSFYEQYF
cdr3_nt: TGTGCCAGCAGGGATCTTCAGGGTTCCTTCTACGAGCAGTACTTC

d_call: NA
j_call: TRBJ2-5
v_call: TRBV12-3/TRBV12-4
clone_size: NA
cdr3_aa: CASSEGGQTQYF
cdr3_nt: TGTGCCAGCAGTGAAGGAGGGCAGACCCAGTACTTC

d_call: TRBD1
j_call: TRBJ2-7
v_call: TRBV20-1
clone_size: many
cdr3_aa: CSAGPQGFRKQYF
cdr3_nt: TGCAGTGCTGGGCCACAGGGGTTTAGGAAGCAGTACTTC

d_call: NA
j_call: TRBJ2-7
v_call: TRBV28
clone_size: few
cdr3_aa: CASSLFLGTFEGEQYF
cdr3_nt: TGTGCCAGCAGTTTATTTCTCGGGACATTCGAGGGCGAGCAGTACTTC

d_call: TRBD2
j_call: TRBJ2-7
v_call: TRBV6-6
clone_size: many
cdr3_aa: CASSSTGGAYEQYF
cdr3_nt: TGTGCCAGCAGTTCAACGGGAGGAGCCTACGAGCAGTACTTC

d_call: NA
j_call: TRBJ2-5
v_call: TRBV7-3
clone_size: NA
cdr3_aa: CASSSQRGLEGYQETQYF
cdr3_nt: TGTGCCAGCAGCTCCCAAAGGGGGCTGGAGGGGTACCAAGAGACCCAGTACTTC

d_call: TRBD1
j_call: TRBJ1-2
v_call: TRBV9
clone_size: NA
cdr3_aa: CASSDGQGTYGYTF
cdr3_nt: TGTGCCAGCAGCGACGGACAGGGTACCTATGGCTACACCTTC

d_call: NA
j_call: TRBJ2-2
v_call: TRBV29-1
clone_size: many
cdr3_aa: CSVDGTGNTGELFF
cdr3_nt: TGCAGCGTTGACGGGACTGGGAACACCGGGGAGCTGTTTTTT